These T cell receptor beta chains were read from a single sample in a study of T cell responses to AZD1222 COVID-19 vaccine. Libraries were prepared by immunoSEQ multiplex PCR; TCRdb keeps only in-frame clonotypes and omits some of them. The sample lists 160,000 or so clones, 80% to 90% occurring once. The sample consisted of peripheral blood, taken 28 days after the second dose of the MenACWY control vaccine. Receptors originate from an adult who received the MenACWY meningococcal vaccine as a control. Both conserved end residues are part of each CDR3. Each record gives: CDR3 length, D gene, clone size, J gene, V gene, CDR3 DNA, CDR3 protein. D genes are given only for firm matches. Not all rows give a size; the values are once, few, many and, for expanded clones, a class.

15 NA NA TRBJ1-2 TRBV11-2 TGTGCCAGCAGCTCCCCCGCCGGCAGGTTTGTGGGCTACACCTTC CASSSPAGRFVGYTF
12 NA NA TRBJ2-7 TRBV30 TGTGCCTGGAGTGCGCGGGGTGACGAGCAGTACTTC CAWSARGDEQYF
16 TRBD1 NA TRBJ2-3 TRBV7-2 TGTGCCAGCAGCTTAGAGCTAGCCCCAGGGGGAGATACGCAGTATTTT CASSLELAPGGDTQYF
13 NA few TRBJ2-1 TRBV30 TGTGCCTGGAGGGGCCCCGTTTGGAATGAGCAGTTCTTC CAWRGPVWNEQFF
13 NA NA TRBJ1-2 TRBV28 TGTGCCAGCAGTACGCCAGGGAGGGATGGCTACACCTTC CASSTPGRDGYTF
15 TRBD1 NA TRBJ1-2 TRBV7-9 TGTGCCAGCAGCTTAGGGACAGGAACTAACTATGGCTACACCTTC CASSLGTGTNYGYTF
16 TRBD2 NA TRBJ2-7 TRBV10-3 TGTGCCATCAGTTTGACTAGCGGGAGGGTAGAGTACGAGCAGTACTTC CAISLTSGRVEYEQYF
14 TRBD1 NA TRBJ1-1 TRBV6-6 TGTGCCAGCAGCGGGGGACAGCCCCGTGGGAAAGCTTTCTTT CASSGGQPRGKAFF
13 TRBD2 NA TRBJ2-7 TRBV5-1 TGCGCCAGCAGCGTGACTAGCCCCTACGAGCAGTACTTC CASSVTSPYEQYF
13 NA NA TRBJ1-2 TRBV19 TGTGCCAGTAGTATACTCGGGGAATATGGCTACACCTTC CASSILGEYGYTF
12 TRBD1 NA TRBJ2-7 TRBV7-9 TGTGCCAGCAGCCGACAGGGAAGGGAGCAGTACTTC CASSRQGREQYF
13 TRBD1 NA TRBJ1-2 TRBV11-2 TGTGCCAGCAGCTTGGGACAGGGCTATGGCTACACCTTC CASSLGQGYGYTF
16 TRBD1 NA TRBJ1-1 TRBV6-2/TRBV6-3 TGTGCCAGCAGTTTATCGACAGGGGGAAAGAACACTGAAGCTTTCTTT CASSLSTGGKNTEAFF
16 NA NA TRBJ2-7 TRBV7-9 TGTGCCAGCAGCCCGACCATAGCGGACAGATCCTACGAGCAGTACTTC CASSPTIADRSYEQYF
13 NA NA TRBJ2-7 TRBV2 TGTGCCAGCAGTGAAGCACGGATGTACGAGCAGTACTTC CASSEARMYEQYF
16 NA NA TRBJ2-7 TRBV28 TGTGCCAGCAGTTTAGGTCGCCAGCTGAGCTCCTACGAGCAGTACTTC CASSLGRQLSSYEQYF
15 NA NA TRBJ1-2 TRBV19 TGTGCCAGTAGTAAGCCCTCGATCCGTGTCGGTGGCTACACCTTC CASSKPSIRVGGYTF
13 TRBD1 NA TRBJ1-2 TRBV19 TGTGCCAGCGGACAGGGAGAGGCCTATGGCTACACCTTC CASGQGEAYGYTF
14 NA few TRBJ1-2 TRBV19 TGTGCCAGTAGTCCCCCCCAGGGGATTTATGGCTACACCTTC CASSPPQGIYGYTF
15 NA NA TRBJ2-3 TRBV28 TGTGCCAGCAGTTCACGAACTATGGAGCCAGATACGCAGTATTTT CASSSRTMEPDTQYF
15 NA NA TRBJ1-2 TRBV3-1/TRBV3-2 TGTGCCAGCAGCAAAACTCGGGACCCCGCGAGCGGCTACACCTTC CASSKTRDPASGYTF
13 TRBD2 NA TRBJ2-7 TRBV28 TGTGCCAGCAGTTTAAGCGGGATCTACGAGCAGTACTTC CASSLSGIYEQYF
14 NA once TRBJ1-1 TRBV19 TGTGCCAGTAGTCCGCTTGGGGGGGTCGCTGAAGCTTTCTTT CASSPLGGVAEAFF
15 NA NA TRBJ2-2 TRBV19 TGTGCCAGTAGTCACCTAGGACCCGGTGAGGGGGAGCTGTTTTTT CASSHLGPGEGELFF
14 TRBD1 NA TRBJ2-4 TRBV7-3 TGTGCCAGCGTCAATTTACAGGGGGTGAACATTCAGTACTTC CASVNLQGVNIQYF
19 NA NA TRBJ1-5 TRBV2 TGTGCCAGCAGTAGAACCGGGACTACCTACCATAGTAGCAATCAGCCCCAGCATTTT CASSRTGTTYHSSNQPQHF
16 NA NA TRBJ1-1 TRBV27 TGTGCCAGCAGGTCTCCTGAATCAACAGGAGGGACTGAAGCTTTCTTT CASRSPESTGGTEAFF
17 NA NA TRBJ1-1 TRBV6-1 TGTGCCAGCAGTGAAGGACGGAACCTAATACCGAACACTGAAGCTTTCTTT CASSEGRNLIPNTEAFF
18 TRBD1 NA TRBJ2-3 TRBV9 TGTGCCAGCAGCTCACCCGCCGGGACAGGGGTGGGCACAGATACGCAGTATTTT CASSSPAGTGVGTDTQYF
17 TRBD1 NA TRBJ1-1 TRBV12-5 TGTGCTAGTGGTTTGGTAGTTGGGACAGGGTGGCACACTGAAGCTTTCTTT CASGLVVGTGWHTEAFF
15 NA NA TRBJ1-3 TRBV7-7 TGTGCCAGCAGCCCGAACAGCGGCTCTGGAAACACCATATATTTT CASSPNSGSGNTIYF
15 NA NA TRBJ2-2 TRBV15 TGTGCCACCAGCATCGGACAGAAGAACACCGGGGAGCTGTTTTTT CATSIGQKNTGELFF
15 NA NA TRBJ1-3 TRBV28 TGTGCCAGCAGGTTAGCGGACAGCTCTGGAAACACCATATATTTT CASRLADSSGNTIYF
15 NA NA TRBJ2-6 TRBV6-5 TGTGCCAGCTCAAACCGGAGGTCCGGGGCCAACGTCCTGACTTTC CASSNRRSGANVLTF
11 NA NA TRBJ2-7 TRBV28 TGTGCCAGCAGTTCGCCCTACGAGCAGTACTTC CASSSPYEQYF
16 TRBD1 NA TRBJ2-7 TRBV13 TGTGCCAGCAGCAGCATCTCGGACAGGGTTGGGTACGAGCAGTACTTC CASSSISDRVGYEQYF
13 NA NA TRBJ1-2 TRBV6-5 TGTGCCAGCAGTACCCTTGTGATGTATGGCTACACCTTC CASSTLVMYGYTF
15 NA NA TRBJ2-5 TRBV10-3 TGTGCCATCAGTGAGCCGGGGCAGGAGAAGGTAACCCAGTACTTC CAISEPGQEKVTQYF
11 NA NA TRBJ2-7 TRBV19 TGTGCCAGTAGTTCCTCCTACGAGCAGTACTTC CASSSSYEQYF
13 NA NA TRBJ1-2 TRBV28 TGTGCCAGCAGCCTCGCCCATAACTATGGCTACACCTTC CASSLAHNYGYTF
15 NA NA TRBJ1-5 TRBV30 TGTGCCTGGAGTGCCGCGGACAGTCCCAATCAGCCCCAGCATTTT CAWSAADSPNQPQHF
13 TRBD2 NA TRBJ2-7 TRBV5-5 TGTGCCAGCAGCCCTAGCGGGAGGAGCGAGCAGTACTTC CASSPSGRSEQYF
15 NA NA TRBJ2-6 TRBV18 TGTGCCAGCTCACCTACAGACTCTGGGGCCAACGTCCTGACTTTC CASSPTDSGANVLTF
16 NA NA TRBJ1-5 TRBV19 TGTGCCAGTAGTATAGGGAGGGCAGGGCGGAATCAGCCCCAGCATTTT CASSIGRAGRNQPQHF
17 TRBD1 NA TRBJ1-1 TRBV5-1 TGCGCCAGCAGCTTGGAGGGACAGGGGGTGAACGGTGGCTCAGCTTTCTTT CASSLEGQGVNGGSAFF
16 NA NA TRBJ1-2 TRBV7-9 TGTGCCAGCAGCTTAACCGAGGGGATGGGGATCTATGGCTACACCTTC CASSLTEGMGIYGYTF
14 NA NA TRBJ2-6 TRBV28 TGTGCCAGCAGTTGGGCGCCTGGGGCCAACGTCCTGACTTTC CASSWAPGANVLTF